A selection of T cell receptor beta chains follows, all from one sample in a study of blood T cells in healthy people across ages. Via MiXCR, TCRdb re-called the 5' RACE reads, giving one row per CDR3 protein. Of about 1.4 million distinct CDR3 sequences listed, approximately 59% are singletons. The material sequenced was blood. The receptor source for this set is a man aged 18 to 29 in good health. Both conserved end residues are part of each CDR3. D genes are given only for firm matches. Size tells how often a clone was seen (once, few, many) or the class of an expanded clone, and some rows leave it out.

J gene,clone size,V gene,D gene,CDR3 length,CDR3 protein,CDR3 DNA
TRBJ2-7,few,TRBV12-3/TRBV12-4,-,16,CASSFSVGQWTYEQYF,TGTGCCAGCAGTTTTTCGGTCGGACAGTGGACCTACGAGCAGTACTTC
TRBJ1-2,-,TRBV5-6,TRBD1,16,CASSHDRAITNYGYTF,TGTGCCAGCAGCCACGACAGGGCGATAACTAACTATGGCTACACCTTC
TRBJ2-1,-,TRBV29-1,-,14,CSVAHSGSYNEQFF,TGCAGCGTTGCCCATAGCGGCTCCTACAATGAGCAGTTCTTC
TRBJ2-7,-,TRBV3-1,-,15,CASTSATKRGDEQYF,TGTGCCAGCACCTCTGCAACAAAGAGGGGTGACGAGCAGTACTTC
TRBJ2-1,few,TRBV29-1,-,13,CSVEPGTFNEQFF,TGCAGCGTTGAACCGGGGACTTTCAATGAGCAGTTCTTC
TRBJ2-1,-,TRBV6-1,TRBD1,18,CASSVSKGTDVLYNEQFF,TGTGCCAGCAGTGTGAGTAAGGGGACAGACGTTCTTTACAATGAGCAGTTCTTC
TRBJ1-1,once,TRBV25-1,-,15,CASSELDAPNTEAFF,TGTGCCAGCAGTGAATTGGACGCCCCGAACACTGAAGCTTTCTTT
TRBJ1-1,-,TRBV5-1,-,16,CASSLWARTMNTEAFF,TGCGCCAGCAGCTTATGGGCGAGGACCATGAACACTGAAGCTTTCTTT
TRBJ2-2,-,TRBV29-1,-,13,CSVVWDNTGELFF,TGCAGCGTAGTTTGGGACAACACCGGGGAGCTGTTTTTT
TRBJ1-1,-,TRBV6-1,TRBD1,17,CASTHGIPRQGITEAFF,TGTGCCAGCACCCACGGGATCCCGAGACAGGGTATTACTGAAGCTTTCTTT
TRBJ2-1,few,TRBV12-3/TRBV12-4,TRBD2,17,CASSSTSGRALGYEQFF,TGTGCCAGCAGTTCGACTAGCGGGAGGGCCCTGGGTTATGAGCAGTTCTTC
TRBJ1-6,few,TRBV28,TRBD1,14,CASSFETGYSPLHF,TGTGCCAGCAGTTTCGAGACAGGGTACTCACCCCTCCACTTT
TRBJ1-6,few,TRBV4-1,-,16,CASSQEGGGLNSPLHF,TGCGCCAGCAGCCAAGAAGGAGGTGGATTAAATTCACCCCTCCACTTT
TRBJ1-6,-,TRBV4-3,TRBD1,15,CASSPEQGAVSPLHF,TGCGCCAGCAGCCCTGAGCAGGGGGCGGTTTCACCCCTCCACTTT
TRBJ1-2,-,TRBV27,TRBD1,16,CASSFGTRTGAYGYTF,TGTGCCAGCAGCTTTGGCACTCGGACAGGGGCCTATGGCTACACCTTC
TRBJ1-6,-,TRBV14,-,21,CASSQGELGVGAGRYNSPLHF,TGTGCCAGCAGCCAAGGTGAACTCGGGGTAGGGGCCGGGCGATATAATTCACCCCTCCACTTT
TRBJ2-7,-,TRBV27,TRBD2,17,CASSPHGGGISSYEQYF,TGTGCCAGCAGTCCCCATGGGGGGGGAATAAGCTCCTACGAGCAGTACTTC
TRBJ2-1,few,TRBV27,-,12,CAARLPSNEQFF,TGTGCCGCAAGGCTCCCGTCCAATGAGCAGTTCTTC
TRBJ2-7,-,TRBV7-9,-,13,CASELDDSYEQYF,TGTGCCAGTGAACTGGACGACTCCTACGAGCAGTACTTC
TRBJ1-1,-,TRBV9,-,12,CASSVGRGEAFF,TGTGCCAGCAGCGTGGGCCGGGGAGAAGCTTTCTTT
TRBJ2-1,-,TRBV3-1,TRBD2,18,CASTQTQTGLAYYNEQFF,TGTGCCAGCACGCAAACCCAAACGGGACTAGCTTACTACAATGAGCAGTTCTTC
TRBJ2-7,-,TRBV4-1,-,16,CASSQVVGGTYNEQYF,TGCGCCAGTAGCCAAGTGGTTGGAGGGACCTACAATGAGCAGTACTTC
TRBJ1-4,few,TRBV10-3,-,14,CAISSQREDEKLFF,TGTGCCATCAGTAGTCAGAGGGAGGATGAAAAACTGTTTTTT